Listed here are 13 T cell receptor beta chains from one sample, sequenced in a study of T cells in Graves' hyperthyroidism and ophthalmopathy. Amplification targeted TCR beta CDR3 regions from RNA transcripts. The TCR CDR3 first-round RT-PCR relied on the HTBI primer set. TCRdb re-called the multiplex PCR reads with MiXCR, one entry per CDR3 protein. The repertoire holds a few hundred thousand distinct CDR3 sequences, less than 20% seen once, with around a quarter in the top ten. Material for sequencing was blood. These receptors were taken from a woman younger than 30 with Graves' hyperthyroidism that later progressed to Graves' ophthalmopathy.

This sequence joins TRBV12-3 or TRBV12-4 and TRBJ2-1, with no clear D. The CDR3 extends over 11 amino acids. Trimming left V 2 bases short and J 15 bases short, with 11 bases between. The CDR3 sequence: CASSLYGPSFF. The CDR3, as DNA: TGTGCCAGCAGTTTATACGGTCCGTCGTTCTTC.

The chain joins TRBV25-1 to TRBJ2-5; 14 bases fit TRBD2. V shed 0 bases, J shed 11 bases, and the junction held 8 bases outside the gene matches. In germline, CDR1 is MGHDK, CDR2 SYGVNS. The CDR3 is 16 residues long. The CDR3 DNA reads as TGTGCCAGCAGTGAATACGGGACTAGCGGGAGCCCCCTTCAGTACTTC. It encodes CASSEYGTSGSPLQYF.

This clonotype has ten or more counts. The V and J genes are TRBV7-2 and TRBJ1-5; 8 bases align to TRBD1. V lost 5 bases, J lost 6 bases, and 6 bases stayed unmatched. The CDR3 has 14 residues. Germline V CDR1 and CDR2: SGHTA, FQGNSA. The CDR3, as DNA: TGTGCCAGCAGCGCAGGGGGCGTTCCTCAGCCCCAGCATTTT. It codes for CASSAGGVPQPQHF. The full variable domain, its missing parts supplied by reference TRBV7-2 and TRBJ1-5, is GAGVSQSPSNKVTEKGKDVELRCDPISGHTALYWYRQSLGQGLEFLIYFQGNSAPDKSGLPSDRFSAERTGGSVSTLTIQRTQQEDSAVYLCASSAGGVPQPQHFGDGTRLSIL.

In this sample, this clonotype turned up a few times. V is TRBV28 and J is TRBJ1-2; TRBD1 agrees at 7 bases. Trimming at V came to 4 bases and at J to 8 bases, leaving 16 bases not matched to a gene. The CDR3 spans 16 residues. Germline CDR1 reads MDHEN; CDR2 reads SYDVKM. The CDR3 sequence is CASSSHRDRIIGGYTF. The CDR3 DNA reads TGTGCCAGCAGTTCACACCGGGACAGAATCATCGGGGGCTACACCTTC.

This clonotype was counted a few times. CDR3 nucleotides: TGTGCCAGCAGTTACACGGACGGGTCCTACGAGCAGTACTTC. It yields the protein CASSYTDGSYEQYF. The J gene is TRBJ2-7, the V gene TRBV6-5, with no clear D. Germline V gives CDR1 MNHEY, CDR2 SVGAGI. CDR3 length: 14 residues. V lost 2 bases and J 1 base, leaving 9 bases between the germline ends.

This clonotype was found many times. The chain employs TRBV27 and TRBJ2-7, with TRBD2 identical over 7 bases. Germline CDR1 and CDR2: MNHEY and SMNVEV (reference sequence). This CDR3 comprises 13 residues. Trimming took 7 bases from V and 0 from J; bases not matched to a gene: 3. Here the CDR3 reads CASTGGSSYEQYF. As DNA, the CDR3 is TGTGCCAGCACGGGCGGGAGCTCCTACGAGCAGTACTTC.

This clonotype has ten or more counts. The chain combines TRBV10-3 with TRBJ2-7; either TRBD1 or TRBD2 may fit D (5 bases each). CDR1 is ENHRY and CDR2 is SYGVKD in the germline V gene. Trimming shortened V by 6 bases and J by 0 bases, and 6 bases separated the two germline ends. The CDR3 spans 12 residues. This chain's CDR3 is CAIRRGSYEQYF. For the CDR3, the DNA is TGTGCCATCAGGAGGGGCTCCTACGAGCAGTACTTC.

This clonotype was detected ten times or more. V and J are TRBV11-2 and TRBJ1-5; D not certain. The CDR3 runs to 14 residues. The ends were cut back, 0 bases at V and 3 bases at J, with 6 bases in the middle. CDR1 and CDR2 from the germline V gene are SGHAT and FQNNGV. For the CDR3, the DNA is TGTGCCAGCAGCTTAGACAGGCCCAATCAGCCCCAGCATTTT. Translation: CASSLDRPNQPQHF.

Written as DNA, the CDR3 is TGTGCCAGCAGCCCTATTACCGGACTAGCGGGAGACCCCGCGTCGGTCGAGCAGTACTTC. Translating it yields CASSPITGLAGDPASVEQYF. The chain combines TRBV4-2 with TRBJ2-7, with 13 bases aligning to TRBD2. V lost 4 bases, J lost 6 bases, and 21 bases stayed unmatched. Germline V CDR1 and CDR2: LGHNA, YNFKEQ. This CDR3 region has 20 residues.

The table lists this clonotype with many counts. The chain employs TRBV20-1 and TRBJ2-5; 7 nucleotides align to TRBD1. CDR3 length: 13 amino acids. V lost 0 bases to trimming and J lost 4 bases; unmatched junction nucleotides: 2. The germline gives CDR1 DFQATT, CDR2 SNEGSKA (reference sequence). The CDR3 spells CSARDDRAETQYF. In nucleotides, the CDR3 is TGCAGTGCTAGAGACGACAGGGCAGAGACCCAGTACTTC.

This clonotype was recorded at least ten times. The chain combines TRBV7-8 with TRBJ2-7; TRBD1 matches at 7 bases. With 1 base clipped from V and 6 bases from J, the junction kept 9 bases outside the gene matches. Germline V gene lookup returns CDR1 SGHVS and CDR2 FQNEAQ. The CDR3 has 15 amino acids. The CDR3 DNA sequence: TGTGCCAGCAGCTTAGAGACAGGGCCCATTCCCGAGCAGTACTTC. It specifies CASSLETGPIPEQYF.

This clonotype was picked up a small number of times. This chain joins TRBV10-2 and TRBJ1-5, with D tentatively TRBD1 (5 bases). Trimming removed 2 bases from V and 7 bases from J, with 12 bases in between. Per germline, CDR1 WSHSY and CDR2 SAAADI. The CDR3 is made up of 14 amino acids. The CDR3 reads CASSEGWGTQPQHF. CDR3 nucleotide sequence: TGCGCCAGCAGTGAGGGTTGGGGGACCCAGCCCCAGCATTTT.

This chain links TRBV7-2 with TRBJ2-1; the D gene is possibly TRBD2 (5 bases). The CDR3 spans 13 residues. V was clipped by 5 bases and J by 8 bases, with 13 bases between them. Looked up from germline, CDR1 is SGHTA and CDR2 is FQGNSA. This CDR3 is CASSGGPQDEQFF. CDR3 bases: TGTGCCAGCAGCGGAGGTCCGCAAGATGAGCAGTTCTTC. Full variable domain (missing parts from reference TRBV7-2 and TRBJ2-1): GAGVSQSPSNKVTEKGKDVELRCDPISGHTALYWYRQSLGQGLEFLIYFQGNSAPDKSGLPSDRFSAERTGGSVSTLTIQRTQQEDSAVYLCASSGGPQDEQFFGPGTRLTVL.